The 11 T cell receptor beta chains below come from one sample, sequenced in a study of control samples from healthy donors and cancer patients (dated by TCRdb to about 2020). The receptor library was made with the immunoSEQ multiplex PCR assay. TCRdb obtained this table from immuneACCESS and retained in-frame rearrangements with V and J assigned. These tables miss some clones; where compared with another copy, unresolved V genes account for less than half of the shortfall, and the remainder is unexplained. The sample data list 75,000 to 95,000 clones, and 90% of these were observed just once. The ten largest make up about 4% of the sample. Sequencing input: blood. The receptors stem from a woman between 18 and 29 years old in good health.

This clone appeared a single time. The V and J genes are TRBV5-1 and TRBJ1-2, with 7 positions matching TRBD1. Per the germline V gene, CDR1 is SGHRS and CDR2 is YFSETQ. V lost 3 bases and J lost 3; bases outside the gene matches: 11. The CDR3 is made up of 16 amino acids. DNA of the CDR3: TGCGCCAGCAGCTCTTCACCGGGACAGCAATACTATGGCTACACCTTC. Translation gives CASSSSPGQQYYGYTF.

This chain connects TRBV4-2 to TRBJ2-1, with unresolved D. Trimming cost V 0 bases and J 6 bases, with 3 bases left between them. CDR3 length: 12 amino acids. Germline V gene lookup returns CDR1 LGHNA and CDR2 YNFKEQ. This chain's CDR3 is CASSQEVNEQFF. The CDR3 coding sequence is TGTGCCAGCAGCCAAGAGGTCAATGAGCAGTTCTTC.

This chain uses TRBV10-1 with TRBJ2-3; 11 bases are shared with TRBD1. CDR1 is WNHNN, CDR2 SYGVQD, per germline (reference sequence). V lost 3 bases and J lost 6; bases outside the gene matches: 5. The CDR3 sequence is 15 residues long. The CDR3 spells CASSDPGTGGDTQYF. The DNA for the CDR3 is TGCGCCAGCAGTGATCCCGGGACAGGGGGGGATACGCAGTATTTT.

The chain uses TRBV14 and TRBJ2-7; 9 nucleotides match TRBD1. The germline gives CDR1 SGHDN, CDR2 FVKESK. Trimming removed 6 bases from V and 3 bases from J; junction bases left unmatched: 9. The CDR3 totals 15 residues. For the CDR3, the DNA is TGTGCCAGCAGTTTAACCGGGACAGGGCTCTACGAGCAGTACTTC. Translation gives CASSLTGTGLYEQYF.

V is TRBV12-3 or TRBV12-4 and J is TRBJ1-3; 7 bases match TRBD1. The V gene end was trimmed by 4 bases and the J gene end by 4 bases; junction bases not matched to a gene: 1. The length of the CDR3 is 13 residues. The chain's CDR3 is CASSWTGGNTIYF. The CDR3 nucleotides are TGTGCCAGCAGTTGGACAGGAGGAAACACCATATATTTT.

This chain uses TRBV5-1 with TRBJ1-1; no reliable D call. The CDR3 runs to 13 residues. Trimming took off 5 bases at V and 1 base at J, with 9 bases between the two ends. CDR1 SGHRS and CDR2 YFSETQ come from the germline V gene. The CDR3 nucleotides read TGCGCCAGCAGTTTTACCGGGAACACTGAAGCTTTCTTT. It specifies CASSFTGNTEAFF.

The chain recombines TRBV11-2 with TRBJ1-1; unclear D gene. This CDR3 has 11 residues. Germline loops: CDR1 SGHAT, CDR2 FQNNGV. Trimming cost V 3 bases and J 11 bases, with 10 bases left between them. CDR3 sequence: CASSLKTRAFF. The DNA for the CDR3 is TGTGCCAGCAGCTTGAAAACTCGGGCTTTCTTT.

This chain's CDR3 is CASSRDFQGGYTF. The CDR3 bases are TGTGCCAGCAGTAGGGACTTCCAGGGGGGCTACACCTTC. The chain employs TRBV6-5 and TRBJ1-2; D is perhaps TRBD1 (6 bases). Germline CDR1 MNHEY, CDR2 SVGAGI. This CDR3 has 13 amino acids. V lost 5 bases, J lost 8 bases, and 15 bases lay in between.

The genes are TRBV7-8 and TRBJ2-1; D not certain. This CDR3 has 13 amino acids. Trimming shortened V by 6 bases and J by 6 bases, and 12 bases separated the two germline ends. In germline, CDR1 is SGHVS, CDR2 FQNEAQ. Here the CDR3 DNA reads TGTGCCAGCAGTACGGACCAAGCCAATGAGCAGTTCTTC. Translated, it gives CASSTDQANEQFF. Full variable domain (rest looked up from reference TRBV7-8 and TRBJ2-1): GAGVSQSPRYKVAKRGQDVALRCDPISGHVSLFWYQQALGQGPEFLTYFQNEAQLDKSGLPSDRFFAERPEGSVSTLKIQRTQQEDSAVYLCASSTDQANEQFFGPGTRLTVL.

The J gene is TRBJ2-7, the V gene TRBV10-3; D might be TRBD1 (6 bases). CDR3 size: 17 residues. Germline V CDR1 and CDR2: ENHRY, SYGVKD. V was shortened by 0 bases and J by 1 base, with 16 bases between the two germline ends. In DNA form, the CDR3 reads TGTGCCATCAGTGAGTCGGGGCCAGGCCAGGGGTCCTACGAGCAGTACTTC. Translation gives CAISESGPGQGSYEQYF.

The rearrangement uses TRBV3-1 (or the pseudogene TRBV3-2) and TRBJ2-7; D tentatively reads TRBD1 or TRBD2 (5 bases each). CDR1 is LGHDT, CDR2 YNNKEL, per germline (reference sequence). There are 13 residues in the CDR3. V was shortened by 1 base and J by 6 bases, with 10 bases between the two germline ends. CDR3 loop: CASSQGLGTEQYF. CDR3 DNA: TGTGCCAGCAGCCAAGGACTGGGGACCGAGCAGTACTTC.